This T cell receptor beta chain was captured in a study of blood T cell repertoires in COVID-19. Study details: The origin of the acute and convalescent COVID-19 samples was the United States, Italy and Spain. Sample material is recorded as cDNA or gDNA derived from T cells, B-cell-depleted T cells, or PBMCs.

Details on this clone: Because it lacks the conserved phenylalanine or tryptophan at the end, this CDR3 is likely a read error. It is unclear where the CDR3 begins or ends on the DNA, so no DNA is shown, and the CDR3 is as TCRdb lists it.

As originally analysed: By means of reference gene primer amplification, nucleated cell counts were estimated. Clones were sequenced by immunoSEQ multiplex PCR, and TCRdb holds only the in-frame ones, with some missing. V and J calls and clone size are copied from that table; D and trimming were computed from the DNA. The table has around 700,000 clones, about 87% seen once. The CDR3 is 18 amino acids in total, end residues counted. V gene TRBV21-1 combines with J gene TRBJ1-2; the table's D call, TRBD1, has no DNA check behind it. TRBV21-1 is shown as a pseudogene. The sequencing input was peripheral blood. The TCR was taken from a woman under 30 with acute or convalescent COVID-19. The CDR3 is CASSKVPPKHGVVQGACI.